A single T cell receptor (beta chain) is shown here with its context. These data come from a study of T cell changes during pregnancy in multiple sclerosis. With 5 bases removed from V and 4 bases from J, the gap between germline ends came to 18 bases. The germline V gene has CDR1 SGHNT and CDR2 YYREEE (reference sequence). This CDR3 is built from 15 residues. Produced via immunoSEQ multiplex PCR; TCRdb's table is partial and in-frame only. Of roughly 20,000 clones listed, around 90% were seen once; the top ten hold 1.3%. This material consisted of CD4+ T cells from peripheral blood mononuclear cells, taken in the first trimester of pregnancy. This clonotype was sampled from a female donor in good health, enrolled as a control in a pregnancy study. This sequence joins TRBV5-4 and TRBJ1-2; maybe TRBD1 (5 bases). The CDR3: CASRPGGRAPYGYTF. The CDR3 nucleotides read TGTGCCAGCAGGCCTGGTGGCAGGGCCCCCTATGGCTACACCTTC.